This TCR beta chain was identified in a study of radiotherapy plus CTLA-4 blockade in lung cancer. Sequencing used immunoSEQ multiplex PCR; TCRdb keeps in-frame clones, though not all of them. In the table there are around 72,000 clones, 78% of which are singletons. Germline assignment: CDR1 SGHTA and CDR2 FQGNSA. Trimming removed 1 base at V and 5 bases at J, with 14 bases between. The CDR3 covers 15 residues. Whole-study findings and limits: In blood, tumor-derived TCR clones expanded after radiotherapy plus ipilimumab. In blood, early T cell clone dynamics reportedly predicted response best, together with interferon-beta.

With respect to this clone: Its target is unknown.

The rearrangement uses TRBV7-2 and TRBJ2-5; D might be TRBD2 (5 bases). The specimen comprised peripheral blood, sampled from a patient treated with radiotherapy plus ipilimumab. The TCR sequence derives from a human donor with non-small cell lung cancer who had a complete response to radiotherapy plus ipilimumab. The CDR3 coding sequence is TGTGCCAGCAGCTTAGACCGCGGGTGGGAGGAGACCCAGTACTTC. Residues: CASSLDRGWEETQYF.